Below are 26 T cell receptor beta chains sequenced from a single sample in a study of beta chain features in type 1 diabetes. Expressed TCRB transcripts were sequenced after all isolated RNA was converted to cDNA. Assay: immunoSEQ multiplex PCR; the TCRdb copy retains only in-frame clones and omits some. The sample lists 200,000 to 300,000 clones, around an eighth occurring once. The material sequenced was naive CD4+ T cells from blood. These receptors came from a woman aged 40-49 years in good health.

The chain employs TRBV7-2 and TRBJ1-6, with D possibly matching TRBD1 (5 bases). Germline CDR1 is SGHTA and CDR2 is FQGNSA. The CDR3 has 15 amino acids. V gave up 0 bases and J gave up 9 bases, with 12 bases separating them. The CDR3 coding sequence is TGTGCCAGCAGCTTAGCGAAACAGGTCCCTTCACCCCTCCACTTT. Translating it yields CASSLAKQVPSPLHF.

The chain joins TRBV2 to TRBJ1-4; D not resolved. This CDR3 spans 14 amino acids. V lost 6 bases and J 0 bases, leaving 8 bases between the germline ends. Germline V lookup: CDR1 SNHLY, CDR2 FYNNEI. CDR3 residues: CASRTHPTNEKLFF. As DNA, the CDR3 is TGTGCCAGCAGGACACACCCAACTAATGAAAAACTGTTTTTT.

Only a few counts were recorded for this clone. This sequence joins TRBV5-1 and TRBJ1-1; weak D call: TRBD1 (6 bases). The CDR3 contains 16 residues. V lost 3 bases, J lost 4 bases, and 19 bases lay in between. Looked up from germline, CDR1 is SGHRS and CDR2 is YFSETQ. The CDR3 is CASSWMTGSGLTEAFF. The DNA of the CDR3 is TGCGCCAGCAGCTGGATGACAGGAAGCGGTCTCACTGAAGCTTTCTTT.

The J gene is TRBJ2-5, the V gene TRBV7-9, with 11 bases fitting TRBD1. Germline assignment: CDR1 SEHNR and CDR2 FQNEAQ (reference sequence). This CDR3 has 19 amino acids. The J segment lost 5 bases and the V segment lost 5 bases, leaving 19 bases of the junction unmatched. CDR3 in DNA: TGTGCCAGCAGCCGGCGACTCGGACAGGGGGCCATCGTAAGGGAGACCCAGTACTTC. Its protein product is CASSRRLGQGAIVRETQYF.

V and J are TRBV11-2 and TRBJ2-7, with a weak D call TRBD1 (5 bases). Trimming removed 2 bases at V and 2 bases at J, with 10 bases between. Germline V CDR1 and CDR2: SGHAT, FQNNGV. There are 14 residues in the CDR3. The DNA of the CDR3 is TGTGCCAGCAGCTTATCGACAGCTACCTACGAGCAGTACTTC. This translates into CASSLSTATYEQYF.

In this sample, this clone turned up a few times. The chain employs TRBV29-1 and TRBJ1-1, with D perhaps matching TRBD1 (6 bases). Trimming cost V 5 bases and J 0 bases, with 7 bases left between them. The length of the CDR3 is 12 residues. The germline V gene has CDR1 SQVTM and CDR2 ANQGSEA. The CDR3 protein is CSVWTVNTEAFF. The CDR3 DNA reads as TGCAGCGTTTGGACAGTGAACACTGAAGCTTTCTTT.

V usage is TRBV2 and J usage is TRBJ2-3; TRBD2 might be the D (6 bases). CDR1 SNHLY and CDR2 FYNNEI come from the germline V gene. The CDR3 runs to 14 residues. V was shortened by 4 bases and J by 1 base, with 9 bases between the two germline ends. CDR3 coding DNA: TGTGCCAGCAGTGCTGGCGGGGGCACAGATACGCAGTATTTT. Protein sequence: CASSAGGGTDTQYF. The full variable domain, its missing parts supplied by reference TRBV2 and TRBJ2-3, is EPEVTQTPSHQVTQMGQEVILRCVPISNHLYFYWYRQILGQKVEFLVSFYNNEISEKSEIFDDQFSVERPDGSNFTLKIRSTKLEDSAMYFCASSAGGGTDTQYFGPGTRLTVL.

V gene TRBV25-1 combines with J gene TRBJ2-7; no clear D gene. The CDR3 loop spans 15 amino acids. Germline values: CDR1 MGHDK, CDR2 SYGVNS. V was pared by 4 bases and J by 2 bases, with 15 bases between. In DNA, the CDR3 is TGTGCCAGCAGTGTTGGATCCGCGGATGCCTACGAGCAGTACTTC. The encoded protein is CASSVGSADAYEQYF.

The chain links TRBV5-4 to TRBJ1-5; a possible D gene is TRBD1 (6 bases). This CDR3 is 14 amino acids long. Trimming removed 0 bases from V and 2 bases from J, with 6 bases in between. Per the germline V gene, CDR1 is SGHNT and CDR2 is YYREEE (reference sequence). CDR3 coding DNA: TGTGCCAGCAGCTTGGAGGGGGGCAATCAGCCCCAGCATTTT. Translation: CASSLEGGNQPQHF. The whole variable domain, filled in from reference TRBV5-4 and TRBJ1-5, reads ETGVTQSPTHLIKTRGQQVTLRCSSQSGHNTVSWYQQALGQGPQFIFQYYREEENGRGNFPPRFSGLQFPNYSSELNVNALELDDSALYLCASSLEGGNQPQHFGDGTRLSIL.

This chain links TRBV5-6 with TRBJ1-1, with D uncertain. The CDR3 runs 11 residues. Germline V gene data show CDR1 as SGHDT and CDR2 as YYEEEE. The germline V and J ends were trimmed by 3 bases and 6 bases, with 6 bases remaining between them. The CDR3 is CASSSVSEAFF. CDR3 bases: TGTGCCAGCAGCTCGGTCTCTGAAGCTTTCTTT. The full variable domain, its missing parts supplied by reference TRBV5-6 and TRBJ1-1, is DAGVTQSPTHLIKTRGQQVTLRCSPKSGHDTVSWYQQALGQGPQFIFQYYEEEERQRGNFPDRFSGHQFPNYSSELNVNALLLGDSALYLCASSSVSEAFFGQGTRLTVV.

This clone was counted only a few times. In DNA form, the CDR3 reads TGCAGCGTTTGGGCCCCCCCTGACCCTACCGGGGAGCTGTTTTTT. Encoded protein: CSVWAPPDPTGELFF. The chain uses TRBV29-1 and TRBJ2-2, with D uncertain. CDR3 length equals 15 residues. Germline loops: CDR1 SQVTM, CDR2 ANQGSEA. Trimming removed 5 bases at V and 5 bases at J, with 18 bases between.

The chain recombines TRBV11-2 with TRBJ2-5; the match to TRBD2 covers 8 bases. Germline trimming cut 1 base from V and 1 base from J; bases unmatched to any gene: 5. The CDR3 spans 16 residues. Germline-derived CDR1 and CDR2 are SGHAT and FQNNGV. The CDR3 reads CASSLGAGGFQETQYF. CDR3 in DNA: TGTGCCAGCAGCTTAGGGGCGGGGGGTTTCCAAGAGACCCAGTACTTC.

The rearrangement links TRBV9 to TRBJ1-2; D not certain. Per the germline V gene, CDR1 is SGDLS and CDR2 is YYNGEE. This CDR3 is 14 amino acids long. Trimming shortened V by 4 bases and J by 8 bases, and 18 bases separated the two germline ends. CDR3 DNA sequence: TGTGCCAGCAGCTCAGAGGCCCTGCTAGGCGGCTACACCTTC. This gives the protein CASSSEALLGGYTF.

A few counts support this clone. The chain has TRBV2 and TRBJ2-3; TRBD1 might be the D (6 bases). V was trimmed by 11 bases and J by 6 bases, leaving 18 bases between them. Germline CDR1 is SNHLY and CDR2 is FYNNEI. This CDR3 has 13 amino acids. This CDR3 is CAWGFSGEDTQYF. CDR3 nucleotides: TGTGCCTGGGGATTTTCAGGGGAGGATACGCAGTATTTT.

This chain uses TRBV19 with TRBJ1-6, with D maybe TRBD1 (6 bases). V dropped 3 bases and J dropped 9 bases, with 15 bases sitting between them. Germline V gives CDR1 LNHDA, CDR2 SQIVND (reference sequence). This CDR3 is built from 15 residues. CDR3 region: CASSMDRDTRSPLHF. CDR3 sequence (DNA): TGTGCCAGTAGTATGGACCGGGACACTCGTTCACCCCTCCACTTT.

This clone was detected only a few times. Within the sample, other DNA sequences also encode this same CDR3. The chain uses TRBV5-1 and TRBJ1-1, with D perhaps TRBD1 (5 bases). The CDR3 has 14 residues. V gave up 0 bases and J gave up 2 bases, with 8 bases separating them. CDR1 SGHRS and CDR2 YFSETQ come from the germline V gene. CDR3 sequence (DNA): TGCGCCAGCAGCTTGGATAGGGGAAACACTGAAGCTTTCTTT. It translates to CASSLDRGNTEAFF.

The V and J genes are TRBV2 and TRBJ1-2; 8 bases fit TRBD1. The J segment lost 5 bases and the V segment lost 6 bases, leaving 5 bases of the junction unmatched. CDR3 length: 13 residues. Germline assignment: CDR1 SNHLY and CDR2 FYNNEI. The CDR3 loop is CASRDRVNYGYTF. DNA of the CDR3: TGTGCCAGCAGGGACAGGGTAAATTATGGCTACACCTTC. Drawing the rest from reference TRBV2 and TRBJ1-2, the complete variable domain is EPEVTQTPSHQVTQMGQEVILRCVPISNHLYFYWYRQILGQKVEFLVSFYNNEISEKSEIFDDQFSVERPDGSNFTLKIRSTKLEDSAMYFCASRDRVNYGYTFGSGTRLTVV.

The rearrangement joins TRBV7-2 to TRBJ2-3; D is uncertain. Germline-derived CDR1 and CDR2 are SGHTA and FQGNSA. V lost 5 bases to trimming and J lost 5 bases, with 14 bases between them. The CDR3 sequence is 14 residues long. CDR3 DNA: TGTGCCAGCAGCCTACCTGGGCAGATAGATACGCAGTATTTT. Residues: CASSLPGQIDTQYF. Drawing the rest from reference TRBV7-2 and TRBJ2-3, the complete variable domain is GAGVSQSPSNKVTEKGKDVELRCDPISGHTALYWYRQSLGQGLEFLIYFQGNSAPDKSGLPSDRFSAERTGGSVSTLTIQRTQQEDSAVYLCASSLPGQIDTQYFGPGTRLTVL.

Only a few counts were recorded for this clone. The chain employs TRBV4-1 and TRBJ2-5, with TRBD2 identical over 12 bases. This CDR3 contains 19 residues. Germline trimming cut 1 base from V and 4 bases from J; bases unmatched to any gene: 13. Germline V gives CDR1 MGHRA, CDR2 YSYEKL. Written as DNA, the CDR3 is TGCGCCAGCAGCCAAGGGGGGAGACTAGCGGGGGCCACTGGAGAGACCCAGTACTTC. It yields the protein CASSQGGRLAGATGETQYF.

The rearrangement uses TRBV4-3 and TRBJ2-7, with D perhaps TRBD2 (7 bases). CDR1 and CDR2 (germline): LGHNA, YSLEER. The CDR3 consists of 16 residues. V was clipped by 4 bases and J by 4 bases, with 20 bases between them. CDR3 nucleotide sequence: TGCGCCAGCAGCCTCATAGGGACGGGGGGCGGGTACGAGCAGTACTTC. This codes for CASSLIGTGGGYEQYF.

The gene calls are TRBV18 and TRBJ2-1; 8 nucleotides line up with TRBD2. The CDR3 consists of 17 residues. CDR1 and CDR2 (germline): KGHSH, LQKENI. V trimming: 3 bases; J trimming: 1 base; junction bases outside the gene matches: 8. CDR3 in DNA: TGTGCCAGCTCACCCCTCCCGGCGGGGGGTTCCTACAATGAGCAGTTCTTC. Translated, it gives CASSPLPAGGSYNEQFF.

This clone was observed a handful of times. The chain links TRBV5-4 to TRBJ2-1; 15 bases map to TRBD2. CDR3 length: 20 amino acids. Germline V gene lookup returns CDR1 SGHNT and CDR2 YYREEE (reference sequence). V lost 3 bases to trimming and J lost 0 bases; unmatched junction nucleotides: 10. The CDR3 region has the DNA TGTGCCAGCAGCTCACCCCCGGGACTAGCGGGGGGACTCTCCTACAATGAGCAGTTCTTC. Protein product: CASSSPPGLAGGLSYNEQFF.

The rearrangement joins TRBV5-1 to TRBJ2-1; 16 positions agree with TRBD2. The V gene end was trimmed by 7 bases and the J gene end by 5 bases; junction bases not matched to a gene: 9. The CDR3 contains 17 residues. In germline, CDR1 is SGHRS, CDR2 YFSETQ. The CDR3 loop is CASQPGLAGGPHNEQFF. In nucleotides, the CDR3 is TGCGCCAGCCAGCCGGGACTAGCGGGGGGGCCGCACAATGAGCAGTTCTTC. The full variable domain, in which reference TRBV5-1 and TRBJ2-1 provide the parts outside the CDR3, is KAGVTQTPRYLIKTRGQQVTLSCSPISGHRSVSWYQQTPGQGLQFLFEYFSETQRNKGNFPGRFSGRQFSNSRSEMNVSTLELGDSALYLCASQPGLAGGPHNEQFFGPGTRLTVL.

The rearrangement joins TRBV5-1 to TRBJ1-5, with a tentative D call TRBD1 (5 bases). Trimming removed 4 bases from V and 3 bases from J, with 17 bases in between. The CDR3 length is 16 residues. CDR1 and CDR2 from the germline V gene are SGHRS and YFSETQ. CDR3 bases: TGCGCCAGCAGCCCCCACGGGGCGGGAAACAATCAGCCCCAGCATTTT. It translates to CASSPHGAGNNQPQHF.

This sequence joins TRBV7-2 and TRBJ1-3; D might be TRBD1 (6 bases). Germline-derived CDR1 and CDR2 are SGHTA and FQGNSA. This CDR3 is 15 amino acids long. Trimming stripped 6 bases from V and 0 bases from J, with 12 bases between. Here the CDR3 DNA reads TGTGCCAGCAGATCAACAGGGACCTCTGGAAACACCATATATTTT. Protein sequence: CASRSTGTSGNTIYF.

This clone was seen a few times. The chain joins TRBV7-2 to TRBJ1-2; possibly TRBD1 for D (5 bases). Looked up from germline, CDR1 is SGHTA and CDR2 is FQGNSA. The CDR3 totals 12 residues. The V gene lost 5 bases and the J gene lost 9 bases, with 13 bases spanning the gap. CDR3 nucleotide sequence: TGTGCCAGCAGCCGAGTGGGGGGAAGCTACACCTTC. It yields the protein CASSRVGGSYTF.